A selection of T cell receptor beta chains follows, all from one sample in a study of shared clonotypes between healthy human individuals. The method was immunoSEQ multiplex PCR; TCRdb's version includes in-frame clones alone and lacks a portion of them. The data show about 1.9 million clones, with 80% to 95% seen just once and around 1.7% held by the top ten. The sequenced sample was naive CD8+ T cells from PBMCs. The source of these receptors is a man aged 18-30 years in good health. Some clones in this sample may be carry-over from other donors' samples. Both conserved end residues are part of each CDR3. A D gene is named only where the DNA matches it firmly. Expanded clones get a size class; other rows say once, few or many, or leave the size out.

TRBJ1-1,TRBD1,NA,TRBV28,CASSWGQGNTEAFF,TGTGCCAGCAGTTGGGGACAGGGGAACACTGAAGCTTTCTTT
TRBJ2-7,TRBD1,NA,TRBV15,CATSEGQGPYEQYF,TGTGCCACCAGCGAGGGACAGGGGCCCTACGAGCAGTACTTC
TRBJ2-1,NA,NA,TRBV9,CASSAGTGYNEQFF,TGTGCCAGCAGCGCCGGCACGGGCTACAATGAGCAGTTCTTC
TRBJ2-1,NA,NA,TRBV19,CASSTPLGWGVVNEQFF,TGTGCCAGTAGTACCCCCCTTGGTTGGGGGGTTGTCAATGAGCAGTTCTTC
TRBJ2-1,NA,NA,TRBV4-1,CASSQEGGRSYNEQFF,TGCGCCAGCAGCCAAGAAGGCGGGCGGTCTTACAATGAGCAGTTCTTC
TRBJ2-5,NA,NA,TRBV7-9,CASSSGTEETQYF,TGTGCCAGCAGCTCCGGGACGGAAGAGACCCAGTACTTC
TRBJ2-5,NA,NA,TRBV7-2,CASSGTARPQETQYF,TGTGCCAGCAGCGGAACAGCGAGGCCTCAAGAGACCCAGTACTTC
TRBJ2-3,TRBD1,NA,TRBV2,CASSPNRGRTDTQYF,TGTGCCAGCAGTCCTAACAGGGGCCGGACAGATACGCAGTATTTT
TRBJ2-7,NA,once,TRBV4-1,CASSQDLRAYEQYF,TGCGCCAGCAGCCAAGATCTCAGGGCCTACGAGCAGTACTTC
TRBJ2-7,TRBD1,NA,TRBV11-2,CASSLSWTGLYEQYF,TGTGCCAGCAGCTTATCATGGACAGGGCTTTACGAGCAGTACTTC
TRBJ2-5,NA,NA,TRBV7-9,CASSSNGGDSVETQYF,TGTGCCAGCAGCTCCAATGGGGGTGACAGCGTAGAGACCCAGTACTTC
TRBJ1-3,NA,NA,TRBV5-1,CASSLAGGSSGNTIYF,TGCGCCAGCAGCTTGGCCGGGGGAAGCTCTGGAAACACCATATATTTT
TRBJ1-5,NA,NA,TRBV19,CASSEWVTGGNQPQHF,TGTGCCAGTAGTGAGTGGGTAACCGGGGGCAATCAGCCCCAGCATTTT
TRBJ2-3,TRBD2,NA,TRBV9,CASSGRPIGTSGADTQYF,TGTGCCAGCAGCGGACGGCCCATCGGGACTAGCGGGGCAGATACGCAGTATTTT
TRBJ2-7,NA,NA,TRBV7-9,CASSFRGQIYEQYF,TGTGCCAGCAGCTTCAGAGGACAGATCTACGAGCAGTACTTC
TRBJ2-3,NA,NA,TRBV28,CASSRDVFNTDTQYF,TGTGCCAGCAGCCGGGACGTATTCAACACAGATACGCAGTATTTT
TRBJ2-7,NA,once,TRBV28,CASSLRLANYEQYF,TGTGCCAGCAGTTTAAGGCTAGCGAACTACGAGCAGTACTTC
TRBJ1-1,NA,NA,TRBV27,CASTPDAMNTEAFF,TGTGCCAGCACCCCGGATGCTATGAACACTGAAGCTTTCTTT
TRBJ2-2,TRBD1,NA,TRBV5-1,CASSPSGQENTGELFF,TGCGCCAGCAGCCCCTCGGGACAGGAGAACACCGGGGAGCTGTTTTTT
TRBJ2-1,NA,NA,TRBV6-5,CASSYSLQPNEQFF,TGTGCCAGCAGTTACTCGCTTCAGCCCAATGAGCAGTTCTTC
TRBJ2-1,TRBD2,NA,TRBV6-6,CASSYRGSVNEQFF,TGTGCCAGCAGTTATCGCGGGAGTGTAAATGAGCAGTTCTTC
TRBJ2-7,NA,once,TRBV7-9,CASSLDGTAEQYF,TGTGCCAGCAGCTTAGACGGTACCGCCGAGCAGTACTTC
TRBJ1-1,TRBD1,NA,TRBV5-1,CASTKGFRGEMNTEAFF,TGCGCCAGCACCAAAGGGTTCAGGGGGGAGATGAACACTGAAGCTTTCTTT
TRBJ2-7,TRBD2,NA,TRBV15,CATSRDALAGRYEQYF,TGTGCCACCAGCAGAGACGCCCTAGCGGGCCGCTACGAGCAGTACTTC
TRBJ2-7,NA,NA,TRBV7-9,CASSFRAESSYEQYF,TGTGCCAGCAGCTTTAGGGCAGAGAGCTCCTACGAGCAGTACTTC
TRBJ2-3,NA,NA,TRBV25-1,CASSGWDGSTDTQYF,TGTGCCAGCAGTGGTTGGGACGGCAGCACAGATACGCAGTATTTT
TRBJ2-3,NA,NA,TRBV27,CASRALLVASTDTQYF,TGTGCCAGCAGGGCCCTTTTAGTGGCGAGCACAGATACGCAGTATTTT
TRBJ2-5,NA,NA,TRBV4-1,CASSQLPGRGETQYF,TGCGCCAGCAGCCAACTTCCAGGGCGTGGGGAGACCCAGTACTTC
TRBJ2-1,NA,once,TRBV9,CASSEGHAVYNEQFF,TGTGCCAGCAGCGAGGGACATGCGGTATACAATGAGCAGTTCTTC
TRBJ2-7,NA,NA,TRBV6-5,CASSLDRFYEQYF,TGTGCCAGCAGCCTTGACAGGTTCTACGAGCAGTACTTC
TRBJ2-2,NA,NA,TRBV30,CAWSVDRPHINTGELFF,TGTGCCTGGAGTGTAGACAGGCCCCACATCAACACCGGGGAGCTGTTTTTT
TRBJ2-1,TRBD2,NA,TRBV7-9,CASSLGTSGSYNEQFF,TGTGCCAGCAGCTTGGGGACTAGCGGGTCCTACAATGAGCAGTTCTTC
TRBJ2-7,NA,NA,TRBV5-5,CASSFSERYEQYF,TGTGCCAGCAGCTTCTCGGAACGATACGAGCAGTACTTC
TRBJ1-5,NA,NA,TRBV7-9,CASSLEGGRGRWGAQHF,TGTGCCAGCAGCTTAGAGGGCGGGCGAGGGCGCTGGGGCGCCCAGCATTTT
TRBJ2-7,TRBD2,NA,TRBV28,CASRLAGPSYEQYF,TGTGCCAGCAGACTAGCGGGGCCCTCCTACGAGCAGTACTTC
TRBJ2-7,TRBD1,NA,TRBV28,CASSPPTGIEQYF,TGTGCCAGCAGTCCACCGACAGGGATCGAGCAGTACTTC
TRBJ1-1,NA,NA,TRBV28,CASSLFGISRDTNTEAFF,TGTGCCAGCAGTTTATTTGGAATCAGTAGAGACACGAACACTGAAGCTTTCTTT
TRBJ1-1,TRBD1,NA,TRBV7-6,CASSSRTGNTEAFF,TGTGCCAGCAGCTCCCGGACAGGGAACACTGAAGCTTTCTTT
TRBJ1-2,NA,NA,TRBV6-6,CASRQGDLLYGYTF,TGTGCCAGCAGGCAGGGCGATCTATTATATGGCTACACCTTC
TRBJ2-3,NA,NA,TRBV19,CASSITGPTNTDTQYF,TGTGCCAGTAGTATAACTGGGCCCACCAACACAGATACGCAGTATTTT
TRBJ2-7,TRBD2,once,TRBV28,CASRKLAGTSYEQYF,TGTGCCAGCAGGAAATTAGCGGGCACTTCCTACGAGCAGTACTTC
TRBJ2-7,NA,NA,TRBV5-6,CASSLVESSYEQYF,TGTGCCAGCAGCTTGGTTGAAAGCTCCTACGAGCAGTACTTC
TRBJ2-7,NA,NA,TRBV27,CASSPLTSSYEQYF,TGTGCCAGCAGTCCGCTAACGAGCTCCTACGAGCAGTACTTC
TRBJ2-1,NA,NA,TRBV27,CASSSRGPYNEQFF,TGTGCCAGCAGTTCTCGGGGTCCCTACAATGAGCAGTTCTTC
TRBJ2-7,TRBD2,NA,TRBV13,CASSATSDYEQYF,TGTGCCAGCAGCGCTACTAGCGACTACGAGCAGTACTTC
TRBJ1-2,NA,NA,TRBV6-5,CASSYSETGYGYTF,TGTGCCAGCAGTTACTCGGAGACGGGCTATGGCTACACCTTC